This TCR beta chain was captured by sequencing in a study of blood T cell repertoires in COVID-19. Study background: Sample material is recorded as cDNA or gDNA derived from T cells, B-cell-depleted T cells, or PBMCs.

This CDR3 spans 13 amino acids. Germline assignment: CDR1 SGHDN and CDR2 FVKESK. V lost 4 bases and J lost 5, with 11 bases in between. Clones were sequenced by immunoSEQ multiplex PCR, and TCRdb holds only the in-frame ones, with some missing. The table shows about 360,000 clones, with about 89% occurring only once. The V and J genes are TRBV14 and TRBJ1-1; D gene uncertain. The TCR sequence derives from a man younger than 40 who had recovered from COVID-19. The material sequenced was PBMCs or T cells enriched from blood (not recorded which). This CDR3 reads CASSPQTRTEAFF. The CDR3 DNA follows: TGTGCCAGCAGCCCCCAGACGAGGACTGAAGCTTTCTTT.